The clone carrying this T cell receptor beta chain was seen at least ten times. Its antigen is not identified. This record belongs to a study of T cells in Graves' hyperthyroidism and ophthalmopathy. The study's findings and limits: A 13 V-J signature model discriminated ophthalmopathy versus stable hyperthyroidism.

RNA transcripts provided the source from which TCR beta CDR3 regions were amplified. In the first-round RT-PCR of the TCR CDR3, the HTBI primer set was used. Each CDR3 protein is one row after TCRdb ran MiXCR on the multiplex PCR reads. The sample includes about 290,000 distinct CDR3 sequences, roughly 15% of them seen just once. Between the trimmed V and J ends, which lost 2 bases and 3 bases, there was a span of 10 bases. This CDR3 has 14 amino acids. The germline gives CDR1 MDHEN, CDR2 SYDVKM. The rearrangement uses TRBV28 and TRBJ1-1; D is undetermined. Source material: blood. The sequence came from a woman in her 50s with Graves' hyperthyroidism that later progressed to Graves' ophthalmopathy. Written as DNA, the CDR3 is TGTGCCAGCAGTTTACAGGCTGTTGACACTGAAGCTTTCTTT. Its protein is CASSLQAVDTEAFF. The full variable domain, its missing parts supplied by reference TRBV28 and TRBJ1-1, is DVKVTQSSRYLVKRTGEKVFLECVQDMDHENMFWYRQDPGLGLRLIYFSYDVKMKEKGDIPEGYSVSREKKERFSLILESASTNQTSMYLCASSLQAVDTEAFFGQGTRLTVV.